The 29 T cell receptor beta chains given below trace back to one sample, sequenced in a study of blood T cell repertoires in COVID-19. The repertoire was sequenced with immunoSEQ multiplex PCR; TCRdb's copy has only in-frame clones and lacks some. Of fewer than 350,000 clones listed, 87% were seen once; the top ten hold 7.8%. The sample comprised peripheral blood. All receptors derive from a woman aged 45-59 years who had recovered from COVID-19.

V usage is TRBV6-5 and J usage is TRBJ2-2; 9 positions match TRBD2. Germline CDR1 and CDR2: MNHEY and SVGAGI. Trimming cost V 2 bases and J 6 bases; bases outside gene matches: 1. The CDR3 extends over 14 amino acids. CDR3 nucleotides: TGTGCCAGCAGTTACGGCGGGAGGGCCGGGGAGCTGTTTTTT. Translation: CASSYGGRAGELFF.

The chain recombines TRBV28 with TRBJ1-4; possibly TRBD1 for D (6 bases). This CDR3 spans 16 amino acids. With 6 bases removed from V and 1 base from J, the gap between germline ends came to 15 bases. Germline V CDR1 and CDR2: MDHEN, SYDVKM. This CDR3 is CASRQIQGITNEKLFF. Written as DNA, the CDR3 is TGTGCCAGCAGACAAATACAGGGTATAACTAATGAAAAACTGTTTTTT.

This clone appeared once. The V call is TRBV11-2, the J call TRBJ2-2; 9 bases fit TRBD1. This CDR3 is built from 14 residues. The trim removed 5 bases at V and 6 bases at J, leaving 4 bases unmatched. From germline, CDR1 is SGHAT and CDR2 FQNNGV. The CDR3, as DNA: TGTGCCAGCAGCCTGACAGGGGGAGCCGGGGAGCTGTTTTTT. As protein: CASSLTGGAGELFF.

This chain connects TRBV5-4 to TRBJ2-1, with D unclear. Germline V gene data show CDR1 as SGHNT and CDR2 as YYREEE (reference sequence). The CDR3 has 16 residues. V lost 4 bases to trimming and J lost 9 bases, with 23 bases between them. In DNA, the CDR3 is TGTGCCAGCAGCCGGTCTGGCGGCCCCGTCGGCGGTGAGCAGTTCTTC. Its protein product is CASSRSGGPVGGEQFF.

The V call is TRBV19, the J call TRBJ2-3, with 7 bases that match TRBD2. The ends lost 8 bases at V and 2 bases at J; junction bases unmatched: 13. Per germline, CDR1 LNHDA and CDR2 SQIVND (reference sequence). The CDR3 has 16 residues. DNA for the CDR3: TGTGCCAGTGATATCAATCCGCTAGCGGACACAGATACGCAGTATTTT. Protein product: CASDINPLADTDTQYF.

The J gene is TRBJ1-1, the V gene TRBV12-3 or TRBV12-4, with D maybe TRBD1 (5 bases). Trimming removed 6 bases from V and 6 bases from J, with 14 bases in between. This CDR3 has 13 residues. CDR3 DNA sequence: TGTGCCAGCAGACCCTGGGGGGAGGCTGAAGCTTTCTTT. Its translation is CASRPWGEAEAFF.

This rearrangement joins TRBV7-2 to TRBJ2-3; the D gene is possibly TRBD2 (5 bases). V lost 4 bases and J lost 3, with 14 bases in between. The CDR3 has 15 residues. The germline CDR1 and CDR2 sequences are SGHTA and FQGNSA. Written as DNA, the CDR3 is TGTGCCAGCAGCTCAGAAGCGGAGTTTACAGATACGCAGTATTTT. Protein sequence: CASSSEAEFTDTQYF.

This clone was seen a single time. This chain connects TRBV18 to TRBJ1-5; TRBD1 is a possible D gene (5 bases). The CDR3 totals 14 residues. Germline values: CDR1 KGHSH, CDR2 LQKENI. Trimming pared 6 bases from V and 3 bases from J, leaving 12 bases between. In DNA, the CDR3 is TGTGCCAGCTCCCCGGGACTGCTCAATCAGCCCCAGCATTTT. Its translation: CASSPGLLNQPQHF.

The chain has TRBV3-1 (or the pseudogene TRBV3-2) and TRBJ2-5; D is possibly TRBD1 (6 bases). Trimming shortened V by 5 bases and J by 4 bases, and 20 bases separated the two germline ends. CDR3 size: 16 residues. Germline-derived CDR1 and CDR2 are LGHDT and YNNKEL (reference sequence). Written as DNA, the CDR3 is TGTGCCAGCAGCTCGCGCCATTCAGGGGCCTCAGAGACCCAGTACTTC. As protein: CASSSRHSGASETQYF.

V usage is TRBV25-1 and J usage is TRBJ2-5; D gene uncertain. The CDR3 is 13 amino acids. Germline CDR1 is MGHDK and CDR2 is SYGVNS. Trimming stripped 0 bases from V and 1 base from J, with 3 bases between. This chain's CDR3 is CASSEYSQETQYF. CDR3 DNA sequence: TGTGCCAGCAGTGAATACAGCCAAGAGACCCAGTACTTC. The full variable domain, rest sourced from reference TRBV25-1 and TRBJ2-5, is EADIYQTPRYLVIGTGKKITLECSQTMGHDKMYWYQQDPGMELHLIHYSYGVNSTEKGDLSSESTVSRIRTEHFPLTLESARPSHTSQYLCASSEYSQETQYFGPGTRLLVL.

The rearrangement joins TRBV7-2 to TRBJ2-1; 16 bases agree with TRBD2. The length of the CDR3 is 16 residues. V trimming: 5 bases; J trimming: 8 bases; junction bases outside the gene matches: 6. Germline values: CDR1 SGHTA, CDR2 FQGNSA. Written as DNA, the CDR3 is TGTGCCAGCAGCCTGGGACTAGCGGGGGGGATGGATGAGCAGTTCTTC. Amino acid sequence: CASSLGLAGGMDEQFF.

The chain joins TRBV6-5 to TRBJ2-1; the match to TRBD2 covers 8 bases. Germline CDR1 and CDR2: MNHEY and SVGAGI. V lost 4 bases to trimming and J lost 8 bases; unmatched junction nucleotides: 4. There are 13 residues in the CDR3. The CDR3 DNA follows: TGTGCCAGCAGTTTGGGACTAGGGGATGAGCAGTTCTTC. This sequence encodes CASSLGLGDEQFF.

This chain links TRBV13 with TRBJ1-3; 9 bases align to TRBD1. This CDR3 has 14 residues. The ends lost 5 bases at V and 2 bases at J; junction bases unmatched: 1. The germline V gene has CDR1 PRHDT and CDR2 FYEKMQ (reference sequence). DNA for the CDR3: TGTGCCAGCAGCGACAGGGGGGCTGGAAACACCATATATTTT. It yields the protein CASSDRGAGNTIYF.

This chain joins TRBV14 and TRBJ1-6; D gene uncertain. The CDR3 runs to 14 residues. In germline, CDR1 is SGHDN, CDR2 FVKESK. V was cut by 5 bases and J by 3 bases, with 8 bases left in between. The CDR3 loop is CASSFDIYNSPLHF. In nucleotides, the CDR3 is TGTGCCAGCAGCTTTGACATCTATAATTCACCCCTCCACTTT.

A few counts support this clone. The gene calls are TRBV6-2 or TRBV6-3 and TRBJ1-2, with D tentatively TRBD1 (6 bases). V was clipped by 6 bases and J by 4 bases, with 18 bases between them. The CDR3 consists of 15 residues. The germline gives CDR1 MNHEY, CDR2 SVGEGT. The DNA of the CDR3 is TGTGCCAGCAGCGACCGGGACACTTACGTCTATGGCTACACCTTC. It encodes CASSDRDTYVYGYTF.

The chain carries TRBV7-3 and TRBJ1-2; D not resolved. Between the trimmed V and J ends, which lost 5 bases and 4 bases, there was a span of 17 bases. Germline loops: CDR1 SGHTA, CDR2 FQGTGA. CDR3 length equals 15 residues. CDR3 in DNA: TGTGCCAGCAGCCCTCAATCGGGGTCTGTCTATGGCTACACCTTC. This gives the protein CASSPQSGSVYGYTF.

The V call is TRBV5-1, the J call TRBJ2-5, with 11 bases lining up with TRBD2. V trimming: 4 bases; J trimming: 4 bases; junction bases outside the gene matches: 6. Looked up from germline, CDR1 is SGHRS and CDR2 is YFSETQ. The CDR3 length is 15 residues. The CDR3 loop reads CASSAQGLAGETQYF. CDR3 DNA sequence: TGCGCCAGCAGCGCACAAGGACTAGCGGGAGAGACCCAGTACTTC.

This chain connects TRBV28 to TRBJ2-7, with a possible D match to TRBD2 (6 bases). This CDR3 has 14 amino acids. Trimming removed 2 bases from V and 2 bases from J, with 10 bases in between. CDR1 MDHEN and CDR2 SYDVKM come from the germline V gene. CDR3 DNA sequence: TGTGCCAGCAGTTTAGACGGGAGAACCTACGAGCAGTACTTC. It is translated as CASSLDGRTYEQYF.

The rearrangement links TRBV29-1 to TRBJ2-1, with 10 bases aligning to TRBD2. The CDR3 covers 13 residues. The J segment lost 8 bases and the V segment lost 7 bases, leaving 8 bases of the junction unmatched. The germline CDR1 and CDR2 sequences are SQVTM and ANQGSEA. The CDR3 DNA reads TGCAGCGGAAGCGGGAGGGCCTTCCATGAGCAGTTCTTC. Protein: CSGSGRAFHEQFF.

This chain connects TRBV5-4 to TRBJ1-2; 7 bases map to TRBD1. Trimming at V came to 1 base and at J to 7 bases, leaving 10 bases not matched to a gene. The CDR3 has 15 amino acids. Germline CDR1 reads SGHNT; CDR2 reads YYREEE (reference sequence). CDR3 bases: TGTGCCAGCAGCTTGTCTGCAGGGGGTACAGGTGGCTACACCTTC. Translated: CASSLSAGGTGGYTF.

The rearrangement joins TRBV19 to TRBJ2-7, with 8 nucleotides matching TRBD1. This CDR3 spans 15 amino acids. Germline trimming cut 4 bases from V and 3 bases from J; bases unmatched to any gene: 8. CDR1 and CDR2 (germline): LNHDA, SQIVND (reference sequence). The CDR3 reads CASSSSPGGGYEQYF. The CDR3 nucleotides read TGTGCCAGTAGTAGCTCCCCAGGGGGCGGCTACGAGCAGTACTTC.

The genes are TRBV30 and TRBJ1-2; D not certain. The V end was cut by 0 bases, the J end by 8 bases, with 7 bases between. The CDR3 contains 11 residues. Germline V gene sequence: CDR1 GTSNPN, CDR2 SVGIG (reference sequence). CDR3 protein: CAWSVRWGYTF. The CDR3 DNA reads TGTGCCTGGAGTGTACGGTGGGGCTACACCTTC.

For the CDR3, the DNA is TGTGCCAGCAGTCCACTTCTGAGGACAGAGACACGGAATGAGCAGTTCTTC. Amino acids: CASSPLLRTETRNEQFF. The chain has TRBV6-2 or TRBV6-3 and TRBJ2-1; D is possibly TRBD1 (6 bases). The germline gives CDR1 MNHEY, CDR2 SVGEGT. Trimming cost V 5 bases and J 7 bases, with 24 bases left between them. The CDR3 loop spans 17 amino acids.

The V and J genes are TRBV6-2 or TRBV6-3 and TRBJ1-2; 7 bases fit TRBD1. The CDR3 length is 13 residues. CDR1 MNHEY and CDR2 SVGEGT come from the germline V gene. V was clipped by 5 bases and J by 5 bases; unmatched bases: 5. The CDR3 nucleotides read TGTGCCAGCAGTCCGGGACAGTTTTATGGCTACACCTTC. It specifies CASSPGQFYGYTF.

This clone has just a few counts. The chain joins TRBV19 to TRBJ2-6; no clear D gene. This CDR3 is built from 17 residues. Germline CDR1 and CDR2: LNHDA and SQIVND (reference sequence). V shed 4 bases and J shed 1 base, with 14 bases lying between them. The CDR3 region is CASSSPLRASGANVLTF. The CDR3 nucleotides read TGTGCCAGTAGTAGCCCCCTTAGAGCATCTGGGGCCAACGTCCTGACTTTC.

The rearrangement links TRBV7-2 to TRBJ2-3; D is uncertain. Deletions cut 2 bases from V and 0 bases from J, with 12 bases between. CDR1 is SGHTA and CDR2 is FQGNSA in the germline V gene. The CDR3 totals 16 residues. Here the CDR3 DNA reads TGTGCCAGCAGCTTACGCTTCGACATTAGCACAGATACGCAGTATTTT. This gives the protein CASSLRFDISTDTQYF.

The count of this clone is one. This CDR3 reads CASSSPRGGQGNNEQFF. The CDR3 bases are TGTGCCAGCAGTTCTCCAAGAGGGGGACAGGGAAACAATGAGCAGTTCTTC. The chain is built from TRBV6-2 or TRBV6-3 and TRBJ2-1; 9 bases line up with TRBD1. J was trimmed by 5 bases and V by 4 bases; bases with no gene match: 12. This CDR3 is 17 amino acids long. The germline CDR1 and CDR2 sequences are MNHEY and SVGEGT.

The chain couples TRBV6-5 to TRBJ2-5, with TRBD2 as a possible D gene (5 bases). The CDR3 sequence is 14 residues long. V was cut by 7 bases and J by 4 bases, with 16 bases left in between. Germline V gene data show CDR1 as MNHEY and CDR2 as SVGAGI. The CDR3 DNA is TGTGCCAGCACCCTGTCAGACGAGGGAGAGACCCAGTACTTC. Protein sequence: CASTLSDEGETQYF.

The chain combines TRBV24-1 with TRBJ1-1; D is possibly TRBD1 (5 bases). The CDR3 consists of 13 residues. Per germline, CDR1 KGHDR and CDR2 SFDVKD. V was clipped by 3 bases and J by 12 bases, with 16 bases between them. CDR3 sequence (DNA): TGTGCCACCAGTGATGGGGACTTTGGTTCGTCTTTCTTT. Translated: CATSDGDFGSSFF.